The following is a T cell receptor beta chain sequence with its context. This sample was taken from a study of CD8+ T cells in alopecia areata. About the research overall: Oral tofacitinib, 5 to 10 mg twice daily, was given in an open-label trial. Tofacitinib treatment spanned 6 to 18 months, with 6 months off drug afterward.

In alopecia areata patients, both lesional scalp punch biopsies and peripheral blood were collected. Germline V gene data show CDR1 as LGHNA and CDR2 as YSLEER. V trimming: 0 bases; J trimming: 2 bases; junction bases outside the gene matches: 5. This CDR3 contains 17 residues. As the sequencing template, cDNA was produced by extracting RNA and reverse transcribing it. Some clones are missing from TCRdb's copy, which holds only in-frame ones; the method was immunoSEQ multiplex PCR. Among about 150,000 clones listed, roughly 64% were seen once. Material: CD4+ T cells sorted from blood, obtained at week 0. The receptor's source is a human donor with alopecia areata. V usage is TRBV4-3 and J usage is TRBJ2-7; 12 bases are a match to TRBD2. In DNA, the CDR3 is TGCGCCAGCAGCCAAGAGGTACTAGCGGGGGGCGCCTACGAGCAGTACTTC. Its protein product is CASSQEVLAGGAYEQYF.